A single sample is the source of the 7 T cell receptor beta chains below, sequenced in a study of response to subunit inactivated influenza vaccine. Via MiXCR, TCRdb re-called the RT-PCR reads, giving one row per CDR3 protein. The sample lists around 600,000 distinct CDR3 sequences; approximately 11% were seen once. This same sample was also taken into another study, of T cells expressing NK-cell markers. That source reports: As the method of synthesis, 5'RACE template switching with UMIs yielded TCR beta cDNA.

Specimen: PBMCs from blood, collected on the day of vaccination. The source is a man aged 45-60 years who received an inactivated influenza vaccine.

The table lists this clonotype with a few counts. This chain joins TRBV29-1 and TRBJ2-1; 7 nucleotides match TRBD1. Trimming took 3 bases from V and 0 from J; bases not matched to a gene: 5. The CDR3 sequence is 15 residues long. Per germline, CDR1 SQVTM and CDR2 ANQGSEA. The CDR3 DNA sequence: TGCAGCGTTGATTTGTGGGACAGCTCCTACAATGAGCAGTTCTTC. It codes for CSVDLWDSSYNEQFF.

The chain is built from TRBV11-2 and TRBJ2-2; TRBD1 matches 7 bases. Trimming at V came to 4 bases and at J to 10 bases, leaving 9 bases not matched to a gene. Germline loops: CDR1 SGHAT, CDR2 FQNNGV. The CDR3 has 14 amino acids. In DNA, the CDR3 is TGTGCCAGCAGCTCCGGACAGGCCTCCACGGAGCTGTTTTTT. Its protein is CASSSGQASTELFF.

Only a few counts were recorded for this clonotype. This rearrangement joins TRBV7-9 to TRBJ2-7; 12 bases map to TRBD2. This CDR3 is built from 15 residues. Germline CDR1 and CDR2: SEHNR and FQNEAQ (reference sequence). Losses at the gene ends were 5 bases for V and 4 bases for J; bases not matched to a gene: 6. The CDR3 loop is CASSPLAGGIYEQYF. The CDR3 DNA is TGTGCCAGCAGCCCCCTAGCGGGAGGGATTTACGAGCAGTACTTC.

The chain has TRBV20-1 and TRBJ2-1; D not resolved. V gave up 0 bases and J gave up 5 bases, with 17 bases separating them. CDR1 and CDR2 (germline): DFQATT, SNEGSKA (reference sequence). The CDR3 totals 16 residues. CDR3 nucleotides: TGCAGTGCTAGAGATCGTGGTGTGGGTCTTCACAATGAGCAGTTCTTC. It specifies CSARDRGVGLHNEQFF.

This clonotype turned up a few times. The rearrangement joins TRBV5-1 to TRBJ2-1, with 8 bases that match TRBD2. This CDR3 has 15 residues. With 6 bases clipped from V and 4 bases from J, the junction kept 9 bases outside the gene matches. Germline V gene lookup returns CDR1 SGHRS and CDR2 YFSETQ. In DNA form, the CDR3 reads TGCGCCAGCAAGGCCGGGGGGGCAAGTTACAATGAGCAGTTCTTC. Translation: CASKAGGASYNEQFF.

The J gene is TRBJ2-6, the V gene TRBV10-3, with a tentative D call TRBD1 (6 bases). The V and J ends lost 3 bases and 0 bases respectively, with 15 bases between them. The CDR3 is made up of 18 amino acids. CDR1 ENHRY and CDR2 SYGVKD come from the germline V gene. CDR3 amino acids: CAISEEGHLVSGANVLTF. As DNA, the CDR3 is TGTGCCATCAGTGAAGAGGGACACCTAGTCTCTGGGGCCAACGTCCTGACTTTC.

This clonotype was counted at least ten times. The V gene is TRBV29-1, the J gene TRBJ2-1; D is perhaps TRBD1 (5 bases). The CDR3 spans 14 residues. CDR1 and CDR2 (germline): SQVTM, ANQGSEA. The V gene lost 7 bases and the J gene lost 1 base, with 14 bases spanning the gap. This chain's CDR3 is CSAGARLSYNEQFF. CDR3 in DNA: TGCAGCGCTGGGGCCCGACTGTCCTACAATGAGCAGTTCTTC.